These 5 T cell receptor beta chains originate from one sample sequenced in a study of cytomegalovirus exposure and HLA in healthy donors. 60 Vbeta and 13 Jbeta primers were used in PCR. This table comes from immunoSEQ multiplex PCR, and its TCRdb copy is limited to in-frame clones, with some not included. The table includes 45,000 to 65,000 clones, approximately 70% detected once. The sample consisted of PBMCs. The receptors come from a man aged 18-30 years in good health and CMV-seronegative.

This chain connects TRBV6-4 to TRBJ2-7; 12 nucleotides line up with TRBD2. The CDR3 extends over 14 amino acids. V lost 10 bases, J lost 2 bases, and 6 bases stayed unmatched. Germline lookup yields CDR1 MRHNA and CDR2 SNTAGT. CDR3 coding DNA: TGTGCCACCCAAAGACTAGCGGGAGCCTACGAGCAGTACTTC. It yields the protein CATQRLAGAYEQYF.

This chain uses TRBV5-4 with TRBJ1-1, with D uncertain. Between the trimmed V and J ends, which lost 1 base and 0 bases, there was a span of 4 bases. The germline V gene encodes CDR1 SGHNT and CDR2 YYREEE (reference sequence). The CDR3 extends over 13 amino acids. Written as DNA, the CDR3 is TGTGCCAGCAGCTTGCCCTTGAACACTGAAGCTTTCTTT. Translated: CASSLPLNTEAFF.

The table lists this clone with a count of one. The chain employs TRBV7-9 and TRBJ2-7; 7 nucleotides align to TRBD1. Germline V CDR1 and CDR2: SEHNR, FQNEAQ (reference sequence). V lost 2 bases, J lost 5 bases, and 6 bases stayed unmatched. The CDR3 consists of 14 residues. CDR3 residues: CASSLPPGGNEQYF. Here the CDR3 DNA reads TGTGCCAGCAGCTTACCCCCAGGGGGAAACGAGCAGTACTTC.

This clone was seen more than once but under ten times. The V and J genes are TRBV5-8 and TRBJ2-7; possibly TRBD1 for D (5 bases). CDR1 is SGHTS, CDR2 YDEGEE, per germline. This CDR3 is 12 amino acids long. Trimming took 5 bases from V and 3 from J, leaving 9 bases between them. This CDR3 reads CASSQGFYEQYF. The CDR3, as DNA: TGTGCCAGCAGTCAGGGATTCTACGAGCAGTACTTC.

This clone is a singleton in its sample. This chain uses TRBV2 with TRBJ2-7; D is possibly TRBD2 (5 bases). Per germline, CDR1 SNHLY and CDR2 FYNNEI. The CDR3 extends over 16 amino acids. With 1 base removed from V and 1 base from J, the gap between germline ends came to 14 bases. The chain's CDR3 is CASSEVPGRESYEQYF. As DNA, the CDR3 is TGTGCCAGCAGTGAAGTGCCTGGACGGGAATCCTACGAGCAGTACTTC.